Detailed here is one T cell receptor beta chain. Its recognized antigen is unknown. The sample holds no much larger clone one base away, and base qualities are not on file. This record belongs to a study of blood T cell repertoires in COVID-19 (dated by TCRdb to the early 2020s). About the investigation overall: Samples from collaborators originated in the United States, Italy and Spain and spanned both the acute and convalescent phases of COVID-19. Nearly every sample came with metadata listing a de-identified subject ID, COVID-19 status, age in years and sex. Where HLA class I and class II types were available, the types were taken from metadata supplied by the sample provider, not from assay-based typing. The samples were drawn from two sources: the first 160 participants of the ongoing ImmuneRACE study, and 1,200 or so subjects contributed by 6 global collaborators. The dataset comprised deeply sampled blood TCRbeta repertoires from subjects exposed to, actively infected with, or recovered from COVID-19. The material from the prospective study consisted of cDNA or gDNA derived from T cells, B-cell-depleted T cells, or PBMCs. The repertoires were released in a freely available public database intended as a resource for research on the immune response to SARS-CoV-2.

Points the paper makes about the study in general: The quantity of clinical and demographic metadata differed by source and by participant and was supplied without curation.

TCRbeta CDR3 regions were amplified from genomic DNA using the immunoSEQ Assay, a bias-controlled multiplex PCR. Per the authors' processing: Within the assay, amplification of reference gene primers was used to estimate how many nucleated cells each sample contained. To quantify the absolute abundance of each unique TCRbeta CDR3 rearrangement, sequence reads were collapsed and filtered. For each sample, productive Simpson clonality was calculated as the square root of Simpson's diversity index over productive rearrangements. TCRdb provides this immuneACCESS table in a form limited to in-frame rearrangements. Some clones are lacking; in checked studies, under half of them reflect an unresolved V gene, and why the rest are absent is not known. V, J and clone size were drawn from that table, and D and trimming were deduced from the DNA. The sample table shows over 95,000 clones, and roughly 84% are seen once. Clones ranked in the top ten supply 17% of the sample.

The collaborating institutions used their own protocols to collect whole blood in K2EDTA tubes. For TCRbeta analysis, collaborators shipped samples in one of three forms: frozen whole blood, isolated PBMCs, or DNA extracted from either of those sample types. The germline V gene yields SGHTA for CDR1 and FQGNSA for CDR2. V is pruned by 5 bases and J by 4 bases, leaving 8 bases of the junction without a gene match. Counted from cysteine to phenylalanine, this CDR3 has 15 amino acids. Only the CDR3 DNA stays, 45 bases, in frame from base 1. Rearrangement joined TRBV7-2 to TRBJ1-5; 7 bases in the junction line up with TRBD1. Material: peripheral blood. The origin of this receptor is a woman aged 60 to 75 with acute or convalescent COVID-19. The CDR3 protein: CASSVRQGWNQPQHF. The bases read TGTGCCAGCAGCGTAAGACAGGGTTGGAATCAGCCCCAGCATTTT.